The 21 T cell receptor beta chains given below trace back to one sample, sequenced in a study of CD8 T cells in Susac syndrome. Random-hexamer reverse transcription was applied to about 0.45 to 1 ug RNA. TCRdb recomputed calls from the immunoSEQ multiplex PCR reads with MiXCR, one row per CDR3 protein. The table has roughly 200,000 distinct CDR3 sequences, roughly 94% seen once; the top ten hold 0.082%. What was sequenced was CD4+ T cells from PBMCs. Receptor source: a human donor with multiple sclerosis.

CDR3 region: CASSFLGGRADGYTF. In DNA form, the CDR3 reads TGTGCCAGCAGCTTCCTCGGTGGCAGGGCAGATGGCTACACCTTC. The V and J genes are TRBV7-2 and TRBJ1-2; D might be TRBD1 (5 bases). This CDR3 is built from 15 residues. Trimming took 3 bases from V and 6 from J, leaving 17 bases between them. Germline assignment: CDR1 SGHTA and CDR2 FQGNSA.

The chain recombines TRBV6-5 with TRBJ2-3; D remains unclear. The V gene's germline CDR1 is MNHEY and CDR2 SVGAGI. The CDR3 is 13 residues long. V lost 6 bases to trimming and J lost 2 bases, with 9 bases between them. The CDR3 region is CASSSGYTDTQYF. CDR3 sequence (DNA): TGTGCCAGCAGCTCCGGATACACAGATACGCAGTATTTT.

The genes are TRBV29-1 and TRBJ1-1; D not certain. This CDR3 is built from 13 residues. V was shortened by 4 bases and J by 7 bases, with 16 bases between the two germline ends. Germline loops: CDR1 SQVTM, CDR2 ANQGSEA. The CDR3 protein is CSVGVLAGLEAFF. The CDR3 DNA is TGCAGCGTTGGGGTTTTGGCTGGACTTGAAGCTTTCTTT.

This sequence joins TRBV30 and TRBJ1-1; 10 bases map to TRBD1. The CDR3 loop spans 13 amino acids. Germline CDR1 is GTSNPN and CDR2 is SVGIG (reference sequence). After removal of 2 bases from V and 5 bases from J, the junction contained 2 bases not matched to a gene. The CDR3 DNA reads TGTGCCTGGAGTTCGGACAGGGGGACTGAAGCTTTCTTT. This translates into CAWSSDRGTEAFF.

This clonotype has more than one count but fewer than ten. The V and J genes are TRBV18 and TRBJ2-5; D uncertain. The germline gives CDR1 KGHSH, CDR2 LQKENI. The CDR3 spans 12 residues. Trimming stripped 1 base from V and 5 bases from J, with 5 bases between. For the CDR3, the DNA is TGTGCCAGCTCACCACGGGCCGAGACCCAGTACTTC. Its protein is CASSPRAETQYF.

The chain has TRBV4-2 and TRBJ2-3, with D perhaps TRBD1 or TRBD2 (5 bases each). With 0 bases removed from V and 14 bases from J, the gap between germline ends came to 15 bases. This CDR3 comprises 13 residues. Germline CDR1 is LGHNA and CDR2 is YNFKEQ. CDR3 loop: CASSQDQGARGYF. The DNA of the CDR3 is TGTGCCAGCAGCCAAGATCAGGGAGCAAGGGGGTATTTT.

Remarks on this clonotype: A read error may account for a junction end that differs from germline. V gene TRBV7-7 combines with J gene TRBJ2-5; 8 nucleotides match TRBD1. The CDR3 has 15 residues. Germline V lookup: CDR1 SSHAT, CDR2 FNYEAQ (reference sequence). The DNA for the CDR3 is TGTGCTAGCAGCTTACAGGGGGGCTATCAAGAGACCCAGTACTTC. Translated: CASSLQGGYQETQYF.

The chain has TRBV20-1 and TRBJ1-2, with TRBD1 as a possible D gene (5 bases). Germline V gene lookup returns CDR1 DFQATT and CDR2 SNEGSKA (reference sequence). Trimming pared 1 base from V and 4 bases from J, leaving 10 bases between. The CDR3 extends over 13 amino acids. The CDR3 bases are TGCAGTGCTAGAGTTTCAGACAGCTATGGCTACACCTTC. It yields the protein CSARVSDSYGYTF.

This clonotype appeared once. The chain uses TRBV20-1 and TRBJ1-3, with D perhaps TRBD1 (6 bases). The V gene's germline CDR1 is DFQATT and CDR2 SNEGSKA (reference sequence). V lost 5 bases and J 4 bases, leaving 18 bases between the germline ends. CDR3 size: 15 residues. CDR3 DNA: TGCAGTGCTGCCCTAACAGGGTTTGGGGGAAACACCATATATTTT. Translated, it gives CSAALTGFGGNTIYF.

CDR3 bases: TGTGCCAGTGGGGGATGGAATGAGCAGTTCTTC. As protein: CASGGWNEQFF. The chain links TRBV6-5 to TRBJ2-1; D assignment may be TRBD1 or TRBD2 (5 bases each). This CDR3 is 11 amino acids long. V was pared by 9 bases and J by 7 bases, with 10 bases between. CDR1 is MNHEY, CDR2 SVGAGI, per germline.

The rearrangement links TRBV29-1 to TRBJ1-1; D is unclear. Trimming removed 5 bases from V and 5 bases from J, with 9 bases in between. Germline CDR1 reads SQVTM; CDR2 reads ANQGSEA. The CDR3 loop spans 11 amino acids. CDR3: CSVFPGTEAFF. The CDR3 nucleotides are TGCAGCGTTTTTCCGGGTACTGAAGCTTTCTTT.

The chain combines TRBV30 with TRBJ2-1, with 8 positions matching TRBD1. J lost 6 bases, V lost 0 bases, and 7 bases had no gene match. The CDR3 extends over 15 amino acids. Germline V gives CDR1 GTSNPN, CDR2 SVGIG (reference sequence). CDR3 DNA: TGTGCCTGGAGTGTACAGGGGGGACGGGGCAATGAGCAGTTCTTC. Translating it yields CAWSVQGGRGNEQFF.

The V and J genes are TRBV30 and TRBJ2-3; D possibly corresponds to TRBD2 (6 bases). Germline CDR1 and CDR2: GTSNPN and SVGIG (reference sequence). Between the trimmed V and J ends, which lost 2 bases and 4 bases, there was a span of 10 bases. This CDR3 comprises 13 residues. The CDR3 spells CAWSLGEADTQYF. The CDR3 nucleotides read TGTGCCTGGAGTTTAGGGGAGGCAGATACGCAGTATTTT.

This clonotype was recorded a few times. CDR3 sequence reads: CASSPGQSYTF. DNA of the CDR3: TGTGCCAGCAGTCCGGGACAGAGCTACACCTTC. V usage is TRBV12-3 or TRBV12-4 and J usage is TRBJ1-2; 7 positions match TRBD1. Unmatched junction bases numbered 3, after V lost 5 bases and J lost 9 bases. The CDR3 has 11 amino acids.

The rearrangement links TRBV19 to TRBJ1-5; the match to TRBD1 covers 8 bases. The CDR3 is 13 residues long. V gave up 5 bases and J gave up 5 bases; unmatched junction bases: 2. Per germline, CDR1 LNHDA and CDR2 SQIVND (reference sequence). CDR3 loop: CASSVTGDQPQHF. CDR3 sequence (DNA): TGTGCCAGTAGTGTGACAGGGGATCAGCCCCAGCATTTT.

In this sample, this clonotype turned up a few times. The V and J genes are TRBV18 and TRBJ2-7; 7 bases fit TRBD1. The germline V gene encodes CDR1 KGHSH and CDR2 LQKENI. V lost 6 bases to trimming and J lost 3 bases; unmatched junction nucleotides: 2. The CDR3 has 12 residues. As DNA, the CDR3 is TGTGCCAGCTCCAGGGACAGCTACGAGCAGTACGTC. This codes for CASSRDSYEQYV.

The gene calls are TRBV2 and TRBJ2-2, with D unclear. From germline, CDR1 is SNHLY and CDR2 FYNNEI. The V end lost 8 bases, the J end lost 7 bases, and 5 bases lay between the germline ends. The CDR3 has 10 residues. CDR3 sequence (DNA): TGTGCCAGCTCGGACGGGGAGCTGTTTTTT. Its translation is CASSDGELFF.

A single count supports this clonotype. The chain employs TRBV30 and TRBJ2-1; TRBD2 might be the D (6 bases). V lost 5 bases and J lost 3, with 11 bases in between. The CDR3 is 13 amino acids. Germline V gene data show CDR1 as GTSNPN and CDR2 as SVGIG (reference sequence). As DNA, the CDR3 is TGTGCCTGGGGCGGGATGCTCTACAATGAGCAGTTCTTC. Translating gives CAWGGMLYNEQFF.

This clonotype turned up a few times. V and J are TRBV5-6 and TRBJ2-5; TRBD2 aligns across 9 bases. Looked up from germline, CDR1 is SGHDT and CDR2 is YYEEEE. The junction had 2 bases not matched to a gene; V was cut back by 0 bases and J by 2 bases. The length of the CDR3 is 15 residues. As DNA, the CDR3 is TGTGCCAGCAGCTTGGGGCTAGCGGGGCAAGAGACCCAGTACTTC. Residues: CASSLGLAGQETQYF. The complete variable domain, with remaining parts taken from reference TRBV5-6 and TRBJ2-5, reads DAGVTQSPTHLIKTRGQQVTLRCSPKSGHDTVSWYQQALGQGPQFIFQYYEEEERQRGNFPDRFSGHQFPNYSSELNVNALLLGDSALYLCASSLGLAGQETQYFGPGTRLLVL.

The chain carries TRBV25-1 and TRBJ2-1, with 15 positions matching TRBD2. With 6 bases clipped from V and 7 bases from J, the junction kept 10 bases outside the gene matches. The CDR3 covers 17 residues. Germline V gene data show CDR1 as MGHDK and CDR2 as SYGVNS. The CDR3 nucleotides are TGTGCCAGCAGCCCCGGGACTAGCGGGGGGCAGGGGAATGAGCAGTTCTTC. Translating gives CASSPGTSGGQGNEQFF.

The chain is built from TRBV9 and TRBJ2-3, with D maybe TRBD2 (6 bases). The germline CDR1 and CDR2 sequences are SGDLS and YYNGEE. The CDR3 has 16 amino acids. The germline V and J ends were trimmed by 4 bases and 3 bases, with 18 bases remaining between them. CDR3 in amino acids: CASSPGSSRGTDTQYF. DNA of the CDR3: TGTGCCAGCAGCCCCGGTAGTAGTCGGGGGACAGATACGCAGTATTTT.